The rows below give T cell receptor delta chains drawn from one sample of a study of gamma-delta T cells after stem cell transplantation. TCRdb reran clone calling via CATT on the RT-PCR reads. The table lists 1,500 to 2,000 delta-chain clones, 0.25% to 0.4% of them singletons. The sequenced material came from gamma-delta T cells. These receptors originate from a human donor. It is not recorded whose cells these are; they may come from a transplant donor. Both conserved end residues are part of each CDR3. The size entry is marked missing in some rows and otherwise reads once, few, many or a size class.

v_gene: TRDV2; len: 16; abundance: NA; CDR3aa: CACDTLGDTYTDKLIF
v_gene: TRDV2; len: 17; abundance: large; CDR3aa: CACDRLLGDTGTAQLFF
v_gene: TRDV1; len: 21; abundance: medium-sized; CDR3aa: CALGEPRAAPYWGSHTDKLIF
v_gene: TRDV2; len: 14; abundance: few; CDR3aa: CACEYLGDTRKLIF
v_gene: TRDV2; len: 14; abundance: large; CDR3aa: CACDVLGHRDKLIF
v_gene: TRDV2; len: 17; abundance: medium-sized; CDR3aa: CACDTVSPGGPTDKLIF
v_gene: TRDV2; len: 16; abundance: NA; CDR3aa: CACDGLGDTATDKLIF
v_gene: TRDV2; len: 19; abundance: NA; CDR3aa: CACDTLLGDTGEKTDKLIF
v_gene: TRDV2; len: 18; abundance: large; CDR3aa: CACDTVGFITFGTDKLIF
v_gene: TRDV2; len: 16; abundance: medium-sized; CDR3aa: CARDTLLGDDLDKLIF
v_gene: TRDV2; len: 20; abundance: NA; CDR3aa: CACDTVGGSSSSWDTRQMFF
v_gene: TRDV2; len: 15; abundance: medium-sized; CDR3aa: CACDTVGAHTDKLIF
v_gene: TRDV2; len: 15; abundance: NA; CDR3aa: CACDTVGGYNDKLIF
v_gene: TRDV2; len: 19; abundance: medium-sized; CDR3aa: CACETLLAHTGDRTDKLIF
v_gene: TRDV2; len: 18; abundance: large; CDR3aa: CACDAVWSTGTDEGKLIF
v_gene: TRDV2; len: 17; abundance: large; CDR3aa: CACDTVPGEGYTDKLIF
v_gene: TRDV2; len: 18; abundance: NA; CDR3aa: CACDTLSTGGYLSDKLIF
v_gene: TRDV2; len: 18; abundance: medium-sized; CDR3aa: CACDGAGVTSWDTRQMFF
v_gene: TRDV2; len: 14; abundance: medium-sized; CDR3aa: CACDKLGDTDKLIF
v_gene: TRDV2; len: 19; abundance: large; CDR3aa: CACDSLTGGEKSYTDKLIF
v_gene: TRDV2; len: 20; abundance: large; CDR3aa: CACDTVHGMGDTQAARPLIF
v_gene: TRDV2; len: 18; abundance: few; CDR3aa: CACEFMGTGVHPTDKLIF
v_gene: TRDV1; len: 15; abundance: large; CDR3aa: CALGELRPGCVKLIF
v_gene: TRDV2; len: 18; abundance: large; CDR3aa: CACDTVVGGGYSPDKLIF
v_gene: TRDV2; len: 21; abundance: large; CDR3aa: CACDTVGSTGGFRVEADKLIF
v_gene: TRDV2; len: 14; abundance: large; CDR3aa: CACDTVGIRDKLIF
v_gene: TRDV1; len: 23; abundance: medium-sized; CDR3aa: CALGELAFFRRSYWGIYTDKLIF
v_gene: TRDV2; len: 25; abundance: medium-sized; CDR3aa: CACDSLPTPRTGGYAIGEYTDKLIF
v_gene: TRDV2; len: 15; abundance: large; CDR3aa: CACDTLGGYTDKLIF
v_gene: TRDV2; len: 20; abundance: few; CDR3aa: CACDPILGSRSSWDTRQMFF
v_gene: TRDV1; len: 24; abundance: medium-sized; CDR3aa: CALGELEPLFGIYWGIRCQAQLFF
v_gene: TRDV2; len: 15; abundance: large; CDR3aa: CACDTLGRGSDKLIF
v_gene: TRDV3; len: 17; abundance: medium-sized; CDR3aa: CAFRSGYWGIYTDKLIF
v_gene: TRDV2; len: 19; abundance: medium-sized; CDR3aa: CACGTVLGDTKGHTDKLIF
v_gene: TRDV2; len: 23; abundance: large; CDR3aa: CACDTLRSSIPSTGDSGPDKLIF
v_gene: TRDV2; len: 18; abundance: few; CDR3aa: CACDTVWGLGIHGDKPIF
v_gene: TRDV2; len: 14; abundance: medium-sized; CDR3aa: CACDSWGSTDKLIF
v_gene: TRDV2; len: 17; abundance: large; CDR3aa: CACDELGDTQRNDKLIF
v_gene: TRDV2; len: 16; abundance: large; CDR3aa: CACDSWGMRGADKLIF
v_gene: TRDV2; len: 17; abundance: few; CDR3aa: CACGVVYGTGGTDKLIF
v_gene: TRDV2; len: 16; abundance: large; CDR3aa: CACDTLAGDSTLKLIF
v_gene: TRDV3; len: 18; abundance: medium-sized; CDR3aa: CAFGGTGGPYLYTDKLIF
v_gene: TRDV2; len: 18; abundance: large; CDR3aa: CACDAVLGERMLNDKLIF
v_gene: TRDV2; len: 17; abundance: NA; CDR3aa: CACDVLGDTEGTGKLIF
v_gene: TRDV2; len: 20; abundance: large; CDR3aa: CACDTAPTGGRDRYTDKLIF
v_gene: TRDV2; len: 21; abundance: few; CDR3aa: CACDTLLGDTGPPRGTDKLIF
v_gene: TRDV2; len: 16; abundance: large; CDR3aa: CACDRLPRGSTDKLIF
v_gene: TRDV2; len: 16; abundance: large; CDR3aa: CACDTLGGIQADKLIF
v_gene: TRDV2; len: 16; abundance: medium-sized; CDR3aa: CACDRVGGSYTDKLIF
v_gene: TRDV2; len: 15; abundance: few; CDR3aa: CACDLLGVNTDKLIF
v_gene: TRDV2; len: 17; abundance: large; CDR3aa: CACDTLLGPWDTRQMFF
v_gene: TRDV2; len: 20; abundance: few; CDR3aa: CACDILGDTGPPRGTDKLIF
v_gene: TRDV2; len: 19; abundance: few; CDR3aa: CACDRVPTGGHKYTDKLIF
v_gene: TRDV2; len: 18; abundance: medium-sized; CDR3aa: CACDSLTGGSLNTDKLIF
v_gene: TRDV2; len: 17; abundance: medium-sized; CDR3aa: CACYLLGDTMNTDKLIF
v_gene: TRDV2; len: 18; abundance: large; CDR3aa: CACDTLPTGGGYTDKLIF
v_gene: TRDV2; len: 17; abundance: large; CDR3aa: CACDTVWGNEYTDKLIF